This T cell receptor beta chain appears in the sequencing data of a study of blood T cell repertoires in COVID-19. About the study: Samples representing acute and convalescent COVID-19 were sourced from the United States, Italy and Spain. PBMCs, B-cell-depleted T cells, or T cells were the source of the cDNA or gDNA that made up the material.

CDR1 is MNHEY, CDR2 SMNVEV, per germline (reference sequence). Trimming took 0 bases from V and 9 from J, leaving 14 bases between them. The CDR3 is 14 residues long. Original methodology: Cell counts per sample came from amplifying reference gene primers. TCRdb's table, derived via immunoSEQ multiplex PCR, lists solely in-frame clones and lacks some. V and J calls and clone size follow that table, whereas D and trimming were derived from the DNA. The sample holds about 90,000 clones, 91% seen once. V and J are TRBV27 and TRBJ1-2; D not resolved. Material for sequencing was peripheral blood. The receptor was isolated from a human donor with active COVID-19. The donor label of this sample is uncertain. The CDR3 protein is CASSLSSSAISYTF. CDR3 bases: TGTGCCAGCAGTTTATCGAGTTCAGCGATCAGCTACACCTTC.